The 32 T cell receptor beta chains below were found in one sample sequenced in a study of blood T cell repertoires in COVID-19. Data came from immunoSEQ multiplex PCR; TCRdb stores just in-frame clones and leaves some out. Among around 55,000 clones listed, approximately 85% were seen once. The specimen was peripheral blood. The receptors were sampled from a human donor in a cohort sampled during active COVID-19.

The rearrangement joins TRBV19 to TRBJ2-5; tentative D call: TRBD1 (5 bases). The V gene's germline CDR1 is LNHDA and CDR2 SQIVND (reference sequence). The CDR3 loop spans 15 amino acids. V lost 3 bases to trimming and J lost 8 bases, with 19 bases between them. The CDR3 reads CASSIPAGPPGTQYF. CDR3 in DNA: TGTGCCAGTAGTATCCCGGCAGGGCCTCCAGGAACCCAGTACTTC.

V and J are TRBV7-2 and TRBJ1-1; weak D call: TRBD1 (5 bases). This CDR3 comprises 13 residues. V was cut by 0 bases and J by 10 bases, with 12 bases left in between. From germline, CDR1 is SGHTA and CDR2 FQGNSA. The CDR3 sequence: CASSLARGVGAFF. The DNA of the CDR3 is TGTGCCAGCAGCTTAGCGCGGGGGGTAGGAGCTTTCTTT.

The V call is TRBV18, the J call TRBJ1-1; TRBD1 matches at 7 bases. The CDR3 length is 16 residues. V shed 0 bases, J shed 6 bases, and the junction held 10 bases outside the gene matches. In germline, CDR1 is KGHSH, CDR2 LQKENI. The CDR3 DNA reads TGTGCCAGCTCACCACCGTCTTGGCAGGGGGGTGCTGAAGCTTTCTTT. This encodes CASSPPSWQGGAEAFF.

V is TRBV5-1 and J is TRBJ2-3; 9 bases align to TRBD2. In germline, CDR1 is SGHRS, CDR2 YFSETQ. V shed 4 bases, J shed 2 bases, and the junction held 11 bases outside the gene matches. The CDR3 loop spans 17 amino acids. The CDR3: CASSRIPSGTITDTQYF. CDR3 DNA: TGCGCCAGCAGCCGAATTCCTAGCGGGACGATCACAGATACGCAGTATTTT.

This clone has a handful of counts. The rearrangement joins TRBV7-2 to TRBJ1-6, with D uncertain. V lost 3 bases and J lost 7, with 13 bases in between. CDR3 length equals 15 residues. CDR1 SGHTA and CDR2 FQGNSA come from the germline V gene. In DNA, the CDR3 is TGTGCCAGCAGCTTTTACGGTACAGAGAATTCACCCCTCCACTTT. It specifies CASSFYGTENSPLHF.

The chain employs TRBV9 and TRBJ2-5, with 9 bases identical to TRBD2. This CDR3 is 18 amino acids long. The V and J ends lost 1 base and 5 bases, in that order; junction bases with no gene match: 15. Germline lookup yields CDR1 SGDLS and CDR2 YYNGEE. Written as DNA, the CDR3 is TGTGCCAGCAGCGTATCGGTTGGTCGAGCGGGAGGTCAGGAGACCCAGTACTTC. Amino acids: CASSVSVGRAGGQETQYF.

This clone was picked up a small number of times. This rearrangement joins TRBV4-3 to TRBJ1-1; TRBD1 might be the D (5 bases). Germline V CDR1 and CDR2: LGHNA, YSLEER. The CDR3 totals 17 residues. Trimming stripped 1 base from V and 4 bases from J, with 19 bases between. The CDR3 spells CASSQALQQAGGTEAFF. As DNA, the CDR3 is TGCGCCAGCAGCCAAGCCTTACAACAGGCGGGGGGCACTGAAGCTTTCTTT.

The chain recombines TRBV5-5 with TRBJ1-1, with 8 bases lining up with TRBD1. Trimming cost V 1 base and J 7 bases; bases outside gene matches: 9. Germline V gives CDR1 SGHKS, CDR2 YYEKEE (reference sequence). The CDR3 is 15 residues long. DNA for the CDR3: TGTGCCAGCAGCTTGAAGGGACAGGATTTTGATGAAGCTTTCTTT. Translated, it gives CASSLKGQDFDEAFF.

The chain employs TRBV7-3 and TRBJ2-2; D perhaps matches TRBD2 (5 bases). CDR3 size: 15 residues. The V end was cut by 0 bases, the J end by 2 bases, with 7 bases between. Germline loops: CDR1 SGHTA, CDR2 FQGTGA. The CDR3 loop reads CASSLTSGNTGELFF. The CDR3 nucleotides are TGTGCCAGCAGCTTAACGAGCGGTAACACCGGGGAGCTGTTTTTT.

The rearrangement links TRBV19 to TRBJ2-7; 13 bases are a match to TRBD2. V shed 6 bases and J 1 base; nucleotides not matched to a gene: 18. The CDR3 runs 20 residues. Germline CDR1 and CDR2: LNHDA and SQIVND (reference sequence). The CDR3 coding sequence is TGTGCCAGTAGCCGACTCCACAGCGGGACTAGCGGGACGGGATCCTACGAGCAGTACTTC. Amino acids: CASSRLHSGTSGTGSYEQYF.

This clone has just a few counts. The chain carries TRBV5-1 and TRBJ2-3; 10 bases fit TRBD2. Germline V CDR1 and CDR2: SGHRS, YFSETQ. The CDR3 covers 15 residues. V dropped 1 base and J dropped 4; count of bases not matched to a gene: 3. In DNA, the CDR3 is TGCGCCAGCAGCTTGCTAGCGGGAGATGCAGATACGCAGTATTTT. It yields the protein CASSLLAGDADTQYF.

The chain uses TRBV5-1 and TRBJ1-5; possibly TRBD1 for D (5 bases). The germline V gene encodes CDR1 SGHRS and CDR2 YFSETQ. V was clipped by 4 bases and J by 0 bases, with 17 bases between them. The CDR3 is 17 residues long. The CDR3 bases are TGCGCCAGCAGCCCGGGACTACGGGACTATAGCAATCAGCCCCAGCATTTT. Protein: CASSPGLRDYSNQPQHF.

The chain links TRBV19 to TRBJ2-4; D possibly corresponds to TRBD2 (5 bases). Germline V lookup: CDR1 LNHDA, CDR2 SQIVND (reference sequence). This CDR3 has 10 residues. V was cut by 9 bases and J by 8 bases, with 8 bases left in between. CDR3 coding DNA: TGTGCCAGCTTCGGGGACATTCAGTACTTC. Its translation is CASFGDIQYF.

The table lists this clone with a few counts. The chain carries TRBV27 and TRBJ2-2, with D possibly being TRBD2 (5 bases). Germline CDR1 reads MNHEY; CDR2 reads SMNVEV (reference sequence). This CDR3 has 16 residues. Trimming took 6 bases from V and 4 from J, leaving 18 bases between them. CDR3 bases: TGTGCCAGCAGAGTGATCGCGGTGGGGAGCACCGGGGAGCTGTTTTTT. The encoded protein is CASRVIAVGSTGELFF.

The V call is TRBV3-1 (or the pseudogene TRBV3-2), the J call TRBJ2-3; TRBD2 agrees at 13 bases. The CDR3 length is 17 residues. V was pared by 4 bases and J by 4 bases, with 8 bases of the junction left unmatched. The germline V gene has CDR1 LGHDT and CDR2 YNNKEL (reference sequence). The CDR3 nucleotides are TGTGCCAGCAGCCGACGCAGACTAGCGGGAGGACCAGATACGCAGTATTTT. Its translation is CASSRRRLAGGPDTQYF.

This chain connects TRBV7-2 to TRBJ2-3; no clear D. Trimming pared 1 base from V and 2 bases from J, leaving 7 bases between. The CDR3 loop spans 14 amino acids. The germline CDR1 and CDR2 sequences are SGHTA and FQGNSA. CDR3 residues: CASSLDAITDTQYF. The CDR3 DNA reads TGTGCCAGCAGCTTAGATGCGATCACAGATACGCAGTATTTT.

The genes are TRBV28 and TRBJ1-6; D is possibly TRBD1 (5 bases). Germline V gene sequence: CDR1 MDHEN, CDR2 SYDVKM. The V and J ends lost 5 bases and 0 bases respectively, with 17 bases between them. The CDR3 is 18 amino acids. CDR3 in DNA: TGTGCCAGCAGTCTAGGACACTCAAAGAGCTCCTATAATTCACCCCTCCACTTT. Protein product: CASSLGHSKSSYNSPLHF.

The chain is built from TRBV6-1 and TRBJ2-5; 8 positions agree with TRBD1. CDR1 is MNHNS and CDR2 is SASEGT in the germline V gene. The junction had 8 bases not matched to a gene; V was cut back by 7 bases and J by 4 bases. CDR3 length equals 14 residues. The CDR3 nucleotides are TGTGCCAGCAATCCCAGGGGGCCGGCAGAGACCCAGTACTTC. It encodes CASNPRGPAETQYF.

This chain links TRBV6-5 with TRBJ2-7, with TRBD2 identical over 9 bases. The germline V gene encodes CDR1 MNHEY and CDR2 SVGAGI. The CDR3 has 14 amino acids. J was trimmed by 4 bases and V by 7 bases; bases with no gene match: 8. CDR3 coding DNA: TGTGCCAGCACCCCCGGGACTAGCAGTTACGAGCAGTACTTC. This gives the protein CASTPGTSSYEQYF.

The chain joins TRBV6-6 to TRBJ1-5; D possibly corresponds to TRBD1 (6 bases). This CDR3 region has 16 residues. The germline V gene has CDR1 MNHNY and CDR2 SVGAGI (reference sequence). The V and J ends lost 7 bases and 0 bases respectively, with 16 bases between them. The chain's CDR3 is CASIQGRTYSNQPQHF. The CDR3 DNA is TGTGCCAGCATCCAGGGGCGGACATATAGCAATCAGCCCCAGCATTTT.

The gene calls are TRBV28 and TRBJ2-1; D perhaps matches TRBD2 (5 bases). Per germline, CDR1 MDHEN and CDR2 SYDVKM. Trimming removed 6 bases at V and 2 bases at J, with 14 bases between. The CDR3 extends over 15 amino acids. CDR3 amino acids: CASSPPGSPYNEQFF. The CDR3 DNA reads as TGTGCCAGCAGCCCCCCGGGGTCCCCCTACAATGAGCAGTTCTTC. The whole variable domain, remainder taken from reference TRBV28 and TRBJ2-1, is DVKVTQSSRYLVKRTGEKVFLECVQDMDHENMFWYRQDPGLGLRLIYFSYDVKMKEKGDIPEGYSVSREKKERFSLILESASTNQTSMYLCASSPPGSPYNEQFFGPGTRLTVL.

The rearrangement uses TRBV4-3 and TRBJ2-7; D not certain. Germline CDR1 reads LGHNA; CDR2 reads YSLEER. The CDR3 extends over 14 amino acids. Trimming shortened V by 2 bases and J by 1 base, and 9 bases separated the two germline ends. The CDR3 sequence is CASSQRQSSYEQYF. The CDR3 DNA reads as TGCGCCAGCAGCCAACGCCAGTCATCCTACGAGCAGTACTTC.

The V and J genes are TRBV5-1 and TRBJ2-1; 9 bases are a match to TRBD1. V was pared by 3 bases and J by 2 bases, with 3 bases of the junction left unmatched. The length of the CDR3 is 15 residues. In germline, CDR1 is SGHRS, CDR2 YFSETQ. CDR3 sequence reads: CASSSGQGTYNEQFF. CDR3 DNA: TGCGCCAGCAGCTCCGGACAGGGGACCTACAATGAGCAGTTCTTC.

The V and J genes are TRBV30 and TRBJ1-4, with no clear D. The CDR3 contains 15 residues. CDR1 is GTSNPN and CDR2 is SVGIG in the germline V gene (reference sequence). V lost 3 bases and J 0 bases, leaving 11 bases between the germline ends. The CDR3 spells CAWSIGGTTNEKLFF. The CDR3 nucleotides read TGTGCCTGGAGCATAGGCGGAACAACTAATGAAAAACTGTTTTTT.

The rearrangement uses TRBV15 and TRBJ1-1; weak D call: TRBD1 (5 bases). Germline V gene sequence: CDR1 LNHNV, CDR2 YYDKDF (reference sequence). The CDR3 extends over 14 amino acids. V was shortened by 1 base and J by 1 base, with 7 bases between the two germline ends. This CDR3 reads CATSRGTQNTEAFF. CDR3 nucleotide sequence: TGTGCCACCAGCAGAGGGACACAGAACACTGAAGCTTTCTTT.

The chain couples TRBV6-2 or TRBV6-3 to TRBJ2-5, with D perhaps matching TRBD1 (5 bases). Trimming shortened V by 6 bases and J by 0 bases, and 11 bases separated the two germline ends. This CDR3 has 14 residues. Per germline, CDR1 MNHEY and CDR2 SVGEGT. The CDR3 region has the DNA TGTGCCAGCAGCAAGCTCAGGGACCAAGAGACCCAGTACTTC. Residues: CASSKLRDQETQYF.

This chain joins TRBV4-3 and TRBJ1-2; unclear D gene. The CDR3 covers 14 residues. Trimming pared 2 bases from V and 2 bases from J, leaving 9 bases between. Germline V CDR1 and CDR2: LGHNA, YSLEER. CDR3 coding DNA: TGCGCCAGCAGCCAACAAAGAGAGAACTATGGCTACACCTTC. Translated: CASSQQRENYGYTF.

This CDR3 reads CASSLVGDITDTQYF. Written as DNA, the CDR3 is TGTGCCAGCAGCTTGGTCGGGGACATAACAGATACGCAGTATTTT. This chain joins TRBV5-5 and TRBJ2-3, with a possible D match to TRBD1 (6 bases). The CDR3 has 15 residues. V was trimmed by 0 bases and J by 3 bases, leaving 11 bases between them. CDR1 and CDR2 (germline): SGHKS, YYEKEE (reference sequence).

J is TRBJ1-5 and V is TRBV4-3; tentative D call: TRBD1 (5 bases). V was clipped by 0 bases and J by 5 bases, with 11 bases between them. Germline V gives CDR1 LGHNA, CDR2 YSLEER. This CDR3 comprises 15 residues. The CDR3 nucleotides are TGCGCCAGCAGCCAAGATGCCCAGGGCGATCAGCCCCAGCATTTT. This codes for CASSQDAQGDQPQHF.

This clone showed up just once. The rearrangement uses TRBV6-2 or TRBV6-3 and TRBJ2-5; D gene ambiguous. This CDR3 is built from 17 residues. V shed 2 bases and J shed 2 bases, with 18 bases lying between them. Germline V gene lookup returns CDR1 MNHEY and CDR2 SVGEGT. CDR3 DNA sequence: TGTGCCAGCAGTTACGGAGACCGGAATTACTTTCAAGAGACCCAGTACTTC. Residues: CASSYGDRNYFQETQYF.

This clone has more than one count but fewer than ten. CDR3 DNA: TGTGCCAGCAGCTCGGGACAGGGGGACGAGCAGTACTTC. This codes for CASSSGQGDEQYF. The chain employs TRBV7-6 and TRBJ2-7; 11 bases line up with TRBD1. Germline V gene sequence: CDR1 SGHVS, CDR2 FNYEAQ. The CDR3 runs to 13 residues. V shed 4 bases and J 5 bases; nucleotides not matched to a gene: 1.

The V and J genes are TRBV4-3 and TRBJ2-7; D is possibly TRBD2 (6 bases). The CDR3 runs 14 residues. The V end was cut by 0 bases, the J end by 7 bases, with 13 bases between. Germline CDR1 reads LGHNA; CDR2 reads YSLEER. CDR3 sequence (DNA): TGCGCCAGCAGCCAAGAGGAATCCGGGGGAGAGCAGTACTTC. Protein product: CASSQEESGGEQYF.